This TCR beta chain was observed in a study of blood T cell repertoires in COVID-19. The overall study: Acute and convalescent COVID-19 specimens originated in the United States, Italy and Spain. The cDNA or gDNA used as material had been derived from T cells, B-cell-depleted T cells, or PBMCs.

V shed 5 bases and J 4 bases; nucleotides not matched to a gene: 7. From germline, CDR1 is SEHNR and CDR2 FQNEAQ (reference sequence). The CDR3 runs 16 residues. Authors' methods: Researchers report that nucleated cell counts were estimated from reference gene primer amplification. Sequencing was performed with immunoSEQ multiplex PCR; in TCRdb, only in-frame clones are kept and a portion is missing. The V and J calls and clone size were taken over from that table, and D and trimming were inferred from the DNA. The sample lists about 120,000 clones; over 80% were seen once. This TCR derives from a woman in her 70s with acute or convalescent COVID-19. The specimen sequenced was peripheral blood. The V and J genes are TRBV7-9 and TRBJ2-3; 12 bases map to TRBD2. CDR3 sequence: CASSPGLAGISDTQYF. Written as DNA, the CDR3 is TGTGCCAGCAGCCCCGGACTAGCGGGGATCTCAGATACGCAGTATTTT.